This T cell receptor (beta chain) was profiled in a study of early stage breast cancer tumors (dated by TCRdb to 2017 to 2019). In the study overall: Of the roughly 17 invasive breast tumors, some twelve were found to be estrogen receptor-positive, progesterone receptor-positive and HER2-negative. The samples as a whole yielded about 2,400,000 detected templates, corresponding to 950,000 to 1,300,000 unique clonotypes. A read coverage of roughly 10-fold per sample was achieved on average. About 70% of the 12 ER+/PR+/HER2- tumors were invasive ductal carcinomas, while the other four were invasive lobular carcinomas. What the research found in general, with its limitations: Enriched TCRB sequences shared across patients were found to be mostly commonly generated sequences that were unlikely to play an important role in the tumor microenvironment. Repertoires from blood and normal breast were more alike than repertoires from blood and tumor, and in about 90% of the 16 patients, comparing each tissue with blood separated tumor from normal. Because the cohort was small, analysis by tumor subtype was not possible. Chain pairing and functional markers such as CD4, CD8 and FOXP3 were not captured by bulk genomic DNA sequencing of unsorted cells. Compared with adjacent normal breast tissue, tumors had higher clonality and approximately 2.5-fold greater T cell density.

Two independent genomic DNA replicates were amplified for each sample, with approximately 0.5 ug used for blood and around 1.5 ug for tumor or normal breast. Following the manufacturer's instructions, the ImmunoSeq Intro kit was used to carry out TCRB sequencing on genomic DNA. Multiplex PCR was run for roughly 29 cycles using proprietary primers and spike-in control sequences for absolute quantification. Single-end 150-bp reads were used to sequence an 87-bp fragment covering the CDR3 and the flanking V and J genes. Seven samples, each with two replicates, were multiplexed per lane of an Illumina MiSeq using version 3.0 chemistry. Concerning the study's data processing: Raw data were processed with the vendor's proprietary pipeline, and both replicates were merged into a single result per sample. Clonotypes were defined as productive rearrangements sharing the V-gene family, CDR3 amino acid sequence and J-gene segment. To compute clonality, the normalized Shannon entropy (Pielou evenness) of TCRB abundances was subtracted from 1. To estimate T cell density, the total number of templates was divided by the number of input cells, which was inferred from the amount of DNA input. Recon was used with default parameters to estimate total repertoire diversity and clonality. Tumor-enriched clonotypes were defined as having over 0.1% abundance in tumor and at least 32-fold higher abundance than in normal breast. TCRdb took over this immuneACCESS table, retaining in-frame rearrangements with V and J assigned. Such tables are incomplete; in checked studies, under half of the missing clones stem from an unresolved V gene, and the remainder is unexplained. V, J and clone size are taken as reported in that table, and D and trimming were inferred from the DNA itself. The sample contains roughly 30,000 clones, roughly four fifths of them found a single time. The biggest ten clones account for 10% of the sample.

The CDR3 has 14 amino acids, counting the end cysteine and phenylalanine. Here the CDR3 DNA is all that survives: 42 bases in frame from base 1. CDR1 and CDR2 are drawn from the germline V gene: SQVTM, ANQGSEA. V lost 7 bases and J lost 0 bases, and the count of bases not matched to a germline gene is 5. Dicing about 19-55 mg of tumor tissue typically produced more than 3 ug of DNA. The study profiled bulk TCR beta-chain repertoires in matched peripheral blood, tumor and adjacent normal breast tissue taken from some 17 patients with early-stage breast cancer. Once resection was done, tumor tissue identified by eye was cut out and put into prechilled RNAlater. Using a TissueLyser II, roughly 17-55 mg of tumor tissue was diced and homogenized in RLTplus buffer with beta-mercaptoethanol and antifoaming agent. The Qiagen AllPrep DNA/RNA Mini kit was used to extract genomic DNA. Worth noting for this clone: The specificity of this receptor is unknown. The sample holds no much larger clone one base away, and base qualities are not on file.

The V and J genes are TRBV29-1 and TRBJ2-7; TRBD1 aligns with 11 central bases. The source material was breast tumor tissue. The TCR sequence derives from a person aged 25 to 45 with breast cancer. The nucleotide sequence is given as TGCAGCGCAGGACAGGGGGCCAGCTCCTACGAGCAGTACTTC. Translated, it reads CSAGQGASSYEQYF.